The clone carrying this T cell receptor beta chain was detected only a few times. The target antigen is unknown. Time point denoted: late sampling 161 to 241 days after vaccination in a few convalescent patients. Treatment noted: approximately 10-day PBMC culture with coronavirus spike peptide pools or control peptides (ViraFEST assay). Positivity by PCR occurred from March to December 2020, a period that predated US Alpha, Beta and Delta variants. Cultured CD4+ T cell DNA underwent sequencing with the Oncomine TCR Beta short-read assay. One entry per CDR3 protein results from TCRdb running MiXCR on the PCR reads. Found here are tens of thousands of distinct CDR3 sequences, roughly 46% of them singletons; the top ten hold approximately 13%. These data come from a study of vaccination and CD4 T cells after COVID-19. About the study: Four females and six males made up the convalescents, two of whom were Hispanic. Researchers treated control cultures with a CEFX pool, an HIV-1 Nef pool, or no peptide.

This specimen was CD4+ T cells from blood, cultured in vitro, taken about 7 months after SARS-CoV-2 vaccination. The origin of this receptor is a human donor who had recovered from COVID-19.

The CDR3 region is CAISESSGEQPQHF. The CDR3 DNA is TGTGCCATCAGTGAGTCGTCAGGGGAACAGCCCCAGCATTTT. The chain carries TRBV10-3 and TRBJ1-5, with a weak D call TRBD1 (6 bases). CDR1 and CDR2 (germline): ENHRY, SYGVKD. V gave up 0 bases and J gave up 7 bases, with 10 bases separating them. The CDR3 is 14 amino acids.